What follows are 30 T cell receptor beta chains derived from one specimen sequenced in a study of blood T cells in healthy people across ages (dated by TCRdb to between 2014 and 2016). The library relied on 5' RACE. Sequencer: Illumina HiSeq 2500. A second PCR of 7 to 11 cycles was performed with a sample-barcoded 5' primer and a J-beta primer mix. TCRdb reprocessed the public reads (quality trimming at Q25 with fastp, clone calling with MiXCR) and kept in-frame beta chains. Rows are combined by CDR3 protein, so each entry shows the most common genes and DNA. Recorded for this sample are 910,000 or so distinct CDR3 sequences; just over 50% of them occurred a single time. Clones ranked in the top ten supply about a fifth of the sample. The sample taken for sequencing was blood. The receptors here all came from a woman aged 55-70 years in good health.

J is TRBJ1-6 and V is TRBV7-6; D remains unclear. Germline V gene data show CDR1 as SGHVS and CDR2 as FNYEAQ. CDR3 length: 14 amino acids. V was cut by 2 bases and J by 10 bases, with 12 bases left in between. The CDR3 DNA reads as TGTGCCAGCAGCTTACGAGGTTCGACATCACCCCTCCACTTT. It is translated as CASSLRGSTSPLHF. The complete variable domain, with remaining parts taken from reference TRBV7-6 and TRBJ1-6, reads GAGVSQSPRYKVTKRGQDVALRCDPISGHVSLYWYRQALGQGPEFLTYFNYEAQQDKSGLPNDRFSAERPEGSISTLTIQRTEQRDSAMYRCASSLRGSTSPLHFGNGTRLTVT.

The chain has TRBV6-2 or TRBV6-3 and TRBJ2-1, with D unresolved. This CDR3 has 15 residues. Germline CDR1 and CDR2: MNHEY and SVGEGT. V dropped 0 bases and J dropped 4 bases, with 10 bases sitting between them. CDR3 nucleotides: TGTGCCAGCAGTTACTCGGATAGCCCGTACAATGAGCAGTTCTTC. Translating gives CASSYSDSPYNEQFF.

This chain joins TRBV20-1 and TRBJ2-7; D remains unclear. The germline V gene has CDR1 DFQATT and CDR2 SNEGSKA (reference sequence). Trimming removed 4 bases from V and 3 bases from J, with 10 bases in between. The CDR3 is 12 amino acids. The DNA of the CDR3 is TGCAGTGCTAAGCAAACTTGCTACGAGCAGTACTTC. Residues: CSAKQTCYEQYF.

The V call is TRBV7-2, the J call TRBJ2-2; 8 bases agree with TRBD1. The J segment lost 2 bases and the V segment lost 1 base, leaving 6 bases of the junction unmatched. Looked up from germline, CDR1 is SGHTA and CDR2 is FQGNSA. This CDR3 is built from 17 residues. The CDR3 DNA is TGTGCCAGCAGCTTAGGTCCAGGGGGCGCCAACACCGGGGAGCTGTTTTTT. This codes for CASSLGPGGANTGELFF.

V and J are TRBV7-3 and TRBJ2-3; 7 bases fit TRBD2. V gave up 5 bases and J gave up 4 bases; unmatched junction bases: 9. The CDR3 sequence is 15 residues long. Per the germline V gene, CDR1 is SGHTA and CDR2 is FQGTGA. This CDR3 is CASSDGGRVADTQYF. The CDR3 DNA reads as TGTGCCAGCAGCGACGGCGGGAGAGTAGCAGATACGCAGTATTTT. Combining the CDR3 with reference TRBV7-3 and TRBJ2-3 gives the whole variable domain GAGVSQTPSNKVTEKGKYVELRCDPISGHTALYWYRQSLGQGPEFLIYFQGTGAADDSGLPNDRFFAVRPEGSVSTLKIQRTERGDSAVYLCASSDGGRVADTQYFGPGTRLTVL.

The chain couples TRBV5-1 to TRBJ2-7, with 7 bases fitting TRBD2. CDR1 and CDR2 from the germline V gene are SGHRS and YFSETQ. This CDR3 region has 15 residues. After removal of 0 bases from V and 3 bases from J, the junction contained 6 bases not matched to a gene. The CDR3 loop reads CASSLATGGYYEQYF. The CDR3 nucleotides are TGCGCCAGCAGCTTGGCCACGGGAGGATACTACGAGCAGTACTTC.

This clonotype appeared a few times. The V and J genes are TRBV29-1 and TRBJ2-6, with D possibly matching TRBD2 (5 bases). Germline assignment: CDR1 SQVTM and CDR2 ANQGSEA. The CDR3 totals 14 residues. V gave up 6 bases and J gave up 0 bases, with 9 bases separating them. The CDR3 reads CSVALASGANVLTF. The CDR3 DNA follows: TGCAGCGTGGCCCTAGCCTCTGGGGCCAACGTCCTGACTTTC.

V is TRBV6-5 and J is TRBJ1-5, with D hard to call. With 4 bases removed from V and 0 bases from J, the gap between germline ends came to 4 bases. From germline, CDR1 is MNHEY and CDR2 SVGAGI. There are 13 residues in the CDR3. This chain's CDR3 is CASSWDSNQPQHF. The DNA for the CDR3 is TGTGCCAGCAGTTGGGATAGCAATCAGCCCCAGCATTTT.

Comment on this clonotype: The junction departs from the called germline gene at one end, perhaps through a read error. V is TRBV27 and J is TRBJ2-7, with 7 bases matching TRBD1. Germline V gene sequence: CDR1 MNHEY, CDR2 SMNVEV (reference sequence). The CDR3 has 14 residues. The CDR3 reads CASSRSGQPYEQYF. As DNA, the CDR3 is TGTGCCAGCAGTAGATCGGGACAGCCCTACGAGCAGTATTTC.

The chain recombines TRBV3-1 with TRBJ1-2; unclear D gene. Germline V gene lookup returns CDR1 LGHDT and CDR2 YNNKEL (reference sequence). CDR3 size: 15 residues. With 0 bases removed from V and 7 bases from J, the gap between germline ends came to 15 bases. DNA for the CDR3: TGTGCCAGCAGCCAAGATCAGCGGGGTCTGCGTGGCTACACCTTC. Translating gives CASSQDQRGLRGYTF. The whole variable domain, remainder taken from reference TRBV3-1 and TRBJ1-2, is DTAVSQTPKYLVTQMGNDKSIKCEQNLGHDTMYWYKQDSKKFLKIMFSYNNKELIINETVPNRFSPKSPDKAHLNLHINSLELGDSAVYFCASSQDQRGLRGYTFGSGTRLTVV.

This clonotype has a handful of counts. The rearrangement joins TRBV29-1 to TRBJ2-3; D gene ambiguous. The germline V gene has CDR1 SQVTM and CDR2 ANQGSEA. This CDR3 has 13 residues. V was pared by 4 bases and J by 0 bases, with 8 bases between. The CDR3 sequence is CSVAGLSTDTQYF. As DNA, the CDR3 is TGCAGCGTTGCCGGCCTTAGCACAGATACGCAGTATTTT.

This chain connects TRBV7-8 to TRBJ2-5; a weak D match, TRBD1 (5 bases). The length of the CDR3 is 17 residues. The V gene lost 5 bases and the J gene lost 1 base, with 20 bases spanning the gap. CDR1 SGHVS and CDR2 FQNEAQ come from the germline V gene. Written as DNA, the CDR3 is TGTGCCAGCAGCAGAGACCGCCGAGGACATTCCCAAGAGACCCAGTACTTC. Protein product: CASSRDRRGHSQETQYF.

In this sample, this clonotype turned up a few times. This sequence joins TRBV12-3 or TRBV12-4 and TRBJ2-7; perhaps TRBD1 as D (7 bases). V lost 1 base and J lost 4, with 17 bases in between. CDR3 size: 16 residues. The chain's CDR3 is CASSLGGRGRGYEQYF. The CDR3 DNA sequence: TGTGCCAGCAGTTTAGGGGGAAGGGGGCGGGGATACGAGCAGTACTTC.

The chain combines TRBV3-1 with TRBJ1-2; D remains unclear. The CDR3 is made up of 15 amino acids. V gave up 3 bases and J gave up 5 bases, with 16 bases separating them. In germline, CDR1 is LGHDT, CDR2 YNNKEL (reference sequence). CDR3 region: CASSHNSGGYYGYTF. CDR3 bases: TGTGCCAGCAGCCACAATTCGGGAGGGTATTATGGCTACACCTTC.

This clonotype was recorded once. The chain links TRBV11-2 to TRBJ2-7; 9 bases align to TRBD1. The CDR3 loop spans 15 amino acids. The germline CDR1 and CDR2 sequences are SGHAT and FQNNGV. V shed 4 bases, J shed 1 base, and the junction held 5 bases outside the gene matches. The CDR3 sequence: CASSYGTGQSYEQYF. DNA of the CDR3: TGTGCCAGCAGCTACGGGACAGGGCAGTCCTACGAGCAGTACTTC.

V gene TRBV7-2 combines with J gene TRBJ2-7, with 7 positions matching TRBD1. V lost 5 bases to trimming and J lost 7 bases; unmatched junction nucleotides: 11. This CDR3 contains 14 residues. Germline CDR1 and CDR2: SGHTA and FQGNSA. The CDR3 region has the DNA TGTGCCAGCAGCCCATCCGGGACAGTAAGGGAGCAGTACTTC. Translating gives CASSPSGTVREQYF.

This rearrangement joins TRBV20-1 to TRBJ2-7; D may be TRBD2 (5 bases). The V and J ends lost 3 bases and 7 bases respectively, with 13 bases between them. The CDR3 length is 12 residues. In germline, CDR1 is DFQATT, CDR2 SNEGSKA (reference sequence). CDR3 sequence: CSARLAVNEQYF. In DNA, the CDR3 is TGCAGTGCTAGGCTAGCTGTAAATGAGCAGTACTTC.

This chain links TRBV6-5 with TRBJ2-5; 7 bases are a match to TRBD1. Near its end, the DNA agrees better with TRBJ2-7, so the J call may be wrong. This CDR3 spans 16 amino acids. The V gene's germline CDR1 is MNHEY and CDR2 SVGAGI. The CDR3 bases are TGTGCCAGCAGTTACTCCCTGACAGGGAACGTGGACGAGCAGTACTTC. It yields the protein CASSYSLTGNVDEQYF.

This rearrangement joins TRBV20-1 to TRBJ2-3; 8 bases match TRBD1. V shed 6 bases, J shed 1 base, and the junction held 6 bases outside the gene matches. The CDR3 has 14 amino acids. The V gene's germline CDR1 is DFQATT and CDR2 SNEGSKA (reference sequence). CDR3 in DNA: TGCAGTGCCATGACAGGGGAGGGCACAGATACGCAGTATTTT. Protein: CSAMTGEGTDTQYF.

The chain employs TRBV5-4 and TRBJ2-3, with 9 bases matching TRBD2. CDR1 and CDR2 (germline): SGHNT, YYREEE (reference sequence). The V and J ends lost 3 bases and 5 bases, in that order; junction bases with no gene match: 10. This CDR3 spans 16 amino acids. CDR3 loop: CASSSLGTSKIDTQYF. For the CDR3, the DNA is TGTGCCAGCAGCTCACTCGGGACTAGCAAGATAGATACGCAGTATTTT. Looking up the rest from reference TRBV5-4 and TRBJ2-3 gives the full variable domain: ETGVTQSPTHLIKTRGQQVTLRCSSQSGHNTVSWYQQALGQGPQFIFQYYREEENGRGNFPPRFSGLQFPNYSSELNVNALELDDSALYLCASSSLGTSKIDTQYFGPGTRLTVL.

CDR3 in amino acids: CASSQDGGRSPLHF. CDR3 DNA sequence: TGTGCCAGCAGCCAGGACGGAGGAAGATCACCCCTCCACTTT. J is TRBJ1-6 and V is TRBV7-3; D is unresolved. The CDR3 is made up of 14 amino acids. Germline CDR1 SGHTA, CDR2 FQGTGA. V lost 5 bases, J lost 10 bases, and 15 bases lay in between. The full variable domain, in which reference TRBV7-3 and TRBJ1-6 provide the parts outside the CDR3, is GAGVSQTPSNKVTEKGKYVELRCDPISGHTALYWYRQSLGQGPEFLIYFQGTGAADDSGLPNDRFFAVRPEGSVSTLKIQRTERGDSAVYLCASSQDGGRSPLHFGNGTRLTVT.

This chain connects TRBV15 to TRBJ2-5; D call uncertain. The J call could be wrong; TRBJ2-7 is a better fit for the DNA end. The CDR3 is 13 amino acids. Germline V gives CDR1 LNHNV, CDR2 YYDKDF (reference sequence). CDR3 DNA: TGTGCCACCAGCAGACCTAACAACTACGAGCAGTACTTC. The encoded protein is CATSRPNNYEQYF.

This chain joins TRBV4-2 and TRBJ2-1; TRBD2 is a possible D gene (6 bases). The length of the CDR3 is 16 residues. V was pared by 1 base and J by 9 bases, with 19 bases between. The germline CDR1 and CDR2 sequences are LGHNA and YNFKEQ. As DNA, the CDR3 is TGTGCCAGCAGCCAAGTTTCCCCCACTAGCTTTAGTGAGCAGTTCTTC. This sequence encodes CASSQVSPTSFSEQFF.

The chain recombines TRBV7-2 with TRBJ1-2; D is unresolved. Between the trimmed V and J ends, which lost 1 base and 2 bases, there was a span of 8 bases. Germline loops: CDR1 SGHTA, CDR2 FQGNSA. This CDR3 is built from 14 residues. The CDR3 sequence: CASSLESENYGYTF. CDR3 bases: TGTGCCAGCAGCTTAGAGTCAGAGAACTATGGCTACACCTTC.

This rearrangement joins TRBV4-1 to TRBJ1-1, with TRBD1 as a possible D gene (5 bases). From germline, CDR1 is MGHRA and CDR2 YSYEKL. This CDR3 has 16 residues. With 3 bases removed from V and 4 bases from J, the gap between germline ends came to 18 bases. The CDR3 spells CASSQETSWGSTEAFF. CDR3 bases: TGCGCCAGCAGCCAGGAGACATCTTGGGGGAGCACTGAAGCTTTCTTT.

The sample holds one count of this clonotype. The chain employs TRBV28 and TRBJ1-5; 7 nucleotides match TRBD1. CDR1 is MDHEN, CDR2 SYDVKM, per germline. Unmatched junction bases numbered 9, after V lost 3 bases and J lost 1 base. The CDR3 is made up of 17 amino acids. CDR3 region: CASSFGHRGWSNQPQHF. The CDR3 coding sequence is TGTGCCAGCAGTTTTGGCCACAGGGGATGGAGCAATCAGCCCCAGCATTTT.

V is TRBV28 and J is TRBJ2-5; 12 bases match TRBD2. With 7 bases clipped from V and 5 bases from J, the junction kept 8 bases outside the gene matches. The length of the CDR3 is 15 residues. Germline loops: CDR1 MDHEN, CDR2 SYDVKM. CDR3 nucleotides: TGTGCCAGCAACGGGAGACTAGCGGGAGTGGAGACCCAGTACTTC. Amino acid sequence: CASNGRLAGVETQYF.

This clonotype was seen more than once but under ten times. V gene TRBV6-5 combines with J gene TRBJ2-3, with D unclear. The CDR3 has 15 amino acids. V was pared by 0 bases and J by 0 bases, with 7 bases between. Germline CDR1 and CDR2: MNHEY and SVGAGI. CDR3 DNA: TGTGCCAGCAGTTACTCGATAGACAGCACAGATACGCAGTATTTT. The encoded protein is CASSYSIDSTDTQYF.

The chain couples TRBV7-9 to TRBJ1-5; D perhaps matches TRBD1 (6 bases). This CDR3 is built from 16 residues. V dropped 1 base and J dropped 2 bases, with 12 bases sitting between them. The germline V gene encodes CDR1 SEHNR and CDR2 FQNEAQ (reference sequence). The CDR3 DNA reads TGTGCCAGCAGCTTAGTTTCGGGGGGCGGCAATCAGCCCCAGCATTTT. Translation gives CASSLVSGGGNQPQHF.

This clonotype came up a few times. The V and J genes are TRBV5-1 and TRBJ1-2, with TRBD1 as a possible D gene (6 bases). CDR3 length: 15 amino acids. The germline V and J ends were trimmed by 0 bases and 7 bases, with 16 bases remaining between them. Germline lookup yields CDR1 SGHRS and CDR2 YFSETQ. CDR3 coding DNA: TGCGCCAGCAGCTTGGATGCAGGGGACACCGCTGGCTACACCTTC. It yields the protein CASSLDAGDTAGYTF. Supplemented by reference TRBV5-1 and TRBJ1-2, the full variable domain reads KAGVTQTPRYLIKTRGQQVTLSCSPISGHRSVSWYQQTPGQGLQFLFEYFSETQRNKGNFPGRFSGRQFSNSRSEMNVSTLELGDSALYLCASSLDAGDTAGYTFGSGTRLTVV.